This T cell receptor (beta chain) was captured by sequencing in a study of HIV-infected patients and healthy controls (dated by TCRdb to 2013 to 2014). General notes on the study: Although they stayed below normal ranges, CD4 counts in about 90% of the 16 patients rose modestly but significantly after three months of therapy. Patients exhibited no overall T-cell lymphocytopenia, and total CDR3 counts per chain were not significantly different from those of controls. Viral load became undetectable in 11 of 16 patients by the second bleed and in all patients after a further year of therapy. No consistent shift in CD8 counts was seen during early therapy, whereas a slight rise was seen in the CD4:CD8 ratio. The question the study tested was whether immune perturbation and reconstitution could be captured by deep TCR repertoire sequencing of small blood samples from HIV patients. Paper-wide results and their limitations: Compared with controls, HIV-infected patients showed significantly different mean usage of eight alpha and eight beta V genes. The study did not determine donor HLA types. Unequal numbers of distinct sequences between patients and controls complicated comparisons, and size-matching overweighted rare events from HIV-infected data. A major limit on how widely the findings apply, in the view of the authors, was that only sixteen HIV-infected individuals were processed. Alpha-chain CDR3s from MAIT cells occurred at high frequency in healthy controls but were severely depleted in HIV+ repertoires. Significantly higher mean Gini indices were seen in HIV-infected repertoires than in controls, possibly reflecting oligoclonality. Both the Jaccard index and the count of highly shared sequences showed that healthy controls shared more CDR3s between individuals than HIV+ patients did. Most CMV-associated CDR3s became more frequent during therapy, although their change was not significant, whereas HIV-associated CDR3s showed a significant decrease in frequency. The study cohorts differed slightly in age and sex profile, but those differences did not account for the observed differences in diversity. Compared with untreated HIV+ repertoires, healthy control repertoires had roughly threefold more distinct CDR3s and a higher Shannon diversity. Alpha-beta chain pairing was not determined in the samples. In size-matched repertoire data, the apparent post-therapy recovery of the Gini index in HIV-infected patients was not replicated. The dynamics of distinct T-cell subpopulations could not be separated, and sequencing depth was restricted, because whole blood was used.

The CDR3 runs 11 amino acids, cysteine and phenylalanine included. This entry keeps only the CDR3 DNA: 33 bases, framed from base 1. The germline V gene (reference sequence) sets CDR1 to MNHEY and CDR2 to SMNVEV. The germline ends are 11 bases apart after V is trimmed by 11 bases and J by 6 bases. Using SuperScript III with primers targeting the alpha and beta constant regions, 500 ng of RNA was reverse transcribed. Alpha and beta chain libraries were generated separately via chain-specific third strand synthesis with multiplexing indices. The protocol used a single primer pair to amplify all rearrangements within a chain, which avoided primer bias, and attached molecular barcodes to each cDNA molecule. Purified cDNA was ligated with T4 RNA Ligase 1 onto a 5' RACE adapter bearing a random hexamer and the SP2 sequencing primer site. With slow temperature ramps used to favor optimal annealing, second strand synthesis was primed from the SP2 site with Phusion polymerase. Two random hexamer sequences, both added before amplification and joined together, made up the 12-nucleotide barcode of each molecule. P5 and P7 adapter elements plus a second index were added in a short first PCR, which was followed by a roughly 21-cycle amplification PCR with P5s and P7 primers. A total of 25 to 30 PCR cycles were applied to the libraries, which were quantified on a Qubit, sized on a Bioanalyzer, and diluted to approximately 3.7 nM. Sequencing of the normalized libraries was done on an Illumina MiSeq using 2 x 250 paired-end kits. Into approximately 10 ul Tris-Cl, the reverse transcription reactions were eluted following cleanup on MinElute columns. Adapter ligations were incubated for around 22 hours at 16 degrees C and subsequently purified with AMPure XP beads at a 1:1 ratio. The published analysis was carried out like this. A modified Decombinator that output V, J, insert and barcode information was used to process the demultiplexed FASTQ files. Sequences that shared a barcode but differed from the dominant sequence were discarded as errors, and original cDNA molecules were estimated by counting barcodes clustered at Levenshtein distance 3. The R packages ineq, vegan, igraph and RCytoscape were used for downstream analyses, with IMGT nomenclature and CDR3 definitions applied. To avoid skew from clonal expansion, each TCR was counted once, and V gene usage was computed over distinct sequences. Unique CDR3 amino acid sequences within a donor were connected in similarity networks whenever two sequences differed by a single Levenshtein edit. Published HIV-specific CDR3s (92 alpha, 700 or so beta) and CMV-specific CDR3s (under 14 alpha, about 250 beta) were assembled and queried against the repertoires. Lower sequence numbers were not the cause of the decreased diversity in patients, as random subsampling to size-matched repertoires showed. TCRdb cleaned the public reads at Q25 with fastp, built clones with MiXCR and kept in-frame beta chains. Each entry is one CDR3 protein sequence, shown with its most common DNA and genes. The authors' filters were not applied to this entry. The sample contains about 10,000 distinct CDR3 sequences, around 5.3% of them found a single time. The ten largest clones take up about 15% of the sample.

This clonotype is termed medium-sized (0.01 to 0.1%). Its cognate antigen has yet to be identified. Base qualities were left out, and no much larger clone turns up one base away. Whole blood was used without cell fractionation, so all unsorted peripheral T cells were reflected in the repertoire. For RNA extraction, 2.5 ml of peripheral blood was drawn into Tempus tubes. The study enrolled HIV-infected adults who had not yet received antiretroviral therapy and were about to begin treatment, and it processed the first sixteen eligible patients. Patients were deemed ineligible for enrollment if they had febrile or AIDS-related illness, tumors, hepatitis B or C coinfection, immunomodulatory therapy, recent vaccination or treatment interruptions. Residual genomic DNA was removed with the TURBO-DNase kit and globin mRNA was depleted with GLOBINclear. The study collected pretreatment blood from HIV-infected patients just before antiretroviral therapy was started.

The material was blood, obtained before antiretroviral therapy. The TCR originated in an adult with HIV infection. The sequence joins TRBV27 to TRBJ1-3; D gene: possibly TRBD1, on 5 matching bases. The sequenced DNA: TGTGCCGCGGGGACCCAAAACACCATATATTTT. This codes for CAAGTQNTIYF.